A single T cell receptor (beta chain) is shown here with its context. Its antigen specificity is not known. No clone much larger than this one lies a single base away; base qualities are absent. The immunoSEQ Assay, a bias-controlled multiplex PCR, was used to amplify TCRbeta CDR3 regions from genomic DNA. As for the authors' bioinformatics: Within the assay, amplification of reference gene primers was used to estimate how many nucleated cells each sample contained. To quantify the absolute abundance of each unique TCRbeta CDR3 rearrangement, sequence reads were collapsed and filtered. Productive Simpson clonality was computed per sample as the square root of Simpson's diversity index over productive rearrangements. As stored in TCRdb, this immuneACCESS dataset retains in-frame rearrangements with V and J assigned. A fraction of the clones does not appear; measured against another copy, unresolved V genes explain less than half of the discrepancy, and the remainder lacks a known reason. V and J calls and clone size are as listed in that table; D and trimming were resolved from the DNA. The sample data list roughly 150,000 clones, and around 83% of these were observed just once. Over 8% of the sample belongs to the ten largest clones.

The source of the sample is a study of blood T cell repertoires in COVID-19 (dated by TCRdb to 2020 to 2021). Looking at the study overall: Collaborator samples came from the United States, Italy and Spain and covered acute and convalescent phases of COVID-19. Sample metadata almost always included a de-identified subject ID, COVID-19 status, age in years and sex. Where available, HLA class I and class II types were obtained from metadata supplied by the sample provider rather than from assay-based typing. The material from the prospective study consisted of cDNA or gDNA derived from T cells, B-cell-depleted T cells, or PBMCs. The samples were drawn from two sources: the first 160 participants of the ongoing ImmuneRACE study, and 1,000 to 1,500 subjects contributed by 6 global collaborators. The dataset comprised deeply sampled blood TCRbeta repertoires from subjects exposed to, actively infected with, or recovered from COVID-19. A freely available public database, intended as a resource for researchers studying the immune response to SARS-CoV-2, is where the repertoires were released. Here is what the overall study found, with its caveats: How much clinical and demographic metadata was included differed by source and by participant, and the metadata was provided uncurated.

Trimming costs V 3 bases and J 1 base, and their ends lie 9 bases apart. The cysteine opens and the phenylalanine closes a CDR3 of 13 amino acids. The DNA shown is the 39-base CDR3, in frame from base 1. Per the germline V gene (reference sequence), DFQATT is the CDR1 and SNEGSKA is the CDR2. Whole blood was collected in K2EDTA tubes by collaborating institutions according to the institutions' own protocols. For TCRbeta analysis, collaborators shipped samples as frozen whole blood, isolated PBMCs, or DNA extracted from either of those sample types. Sequenced: peripheral blood. The TCR was taken from a woman in her forties or fifties with acute or convalescent COVID-19. The rearrangement joined TRBV20-1 to TRBJ1-2, and possibly TRBD1, on 5 matching bases. The DNA sequence is as follows: TGCAGTGCTAGTGGACACCTTAACTATGGCTACACCTTC. The resulting protein is CSASGHLNYGYTF.